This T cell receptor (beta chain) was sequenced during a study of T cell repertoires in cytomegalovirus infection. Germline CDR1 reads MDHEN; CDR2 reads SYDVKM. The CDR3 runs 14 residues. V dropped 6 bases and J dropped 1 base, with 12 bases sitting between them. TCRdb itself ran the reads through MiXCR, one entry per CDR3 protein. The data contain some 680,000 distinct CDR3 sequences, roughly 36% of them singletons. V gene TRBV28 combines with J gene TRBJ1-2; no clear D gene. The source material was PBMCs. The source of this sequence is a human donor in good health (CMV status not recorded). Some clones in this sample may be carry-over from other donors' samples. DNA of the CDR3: TGTGCCAGCAGCTCTACCCCGGTTAACTATGGCTACACCTTC. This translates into CASSSTPVNYGYTF.